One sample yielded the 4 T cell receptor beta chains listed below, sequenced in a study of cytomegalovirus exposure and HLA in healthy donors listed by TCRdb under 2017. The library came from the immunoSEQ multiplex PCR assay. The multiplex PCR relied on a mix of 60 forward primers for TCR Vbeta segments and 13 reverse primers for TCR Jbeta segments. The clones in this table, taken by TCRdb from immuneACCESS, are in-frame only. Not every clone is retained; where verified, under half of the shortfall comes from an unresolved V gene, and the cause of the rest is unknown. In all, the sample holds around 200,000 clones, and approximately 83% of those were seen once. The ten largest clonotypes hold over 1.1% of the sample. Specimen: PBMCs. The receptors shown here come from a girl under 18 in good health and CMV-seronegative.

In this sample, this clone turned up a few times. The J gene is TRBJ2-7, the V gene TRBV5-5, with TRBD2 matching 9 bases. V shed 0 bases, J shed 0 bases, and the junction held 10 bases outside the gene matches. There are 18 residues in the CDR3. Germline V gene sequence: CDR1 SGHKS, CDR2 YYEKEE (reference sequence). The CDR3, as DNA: TGTGCCAGCAGCTTGGGCGTTAGCGGGAGCCTAACCTCCTACGAGCAGTACTTC. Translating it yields CASSLGVSGSLTSYEQYF.

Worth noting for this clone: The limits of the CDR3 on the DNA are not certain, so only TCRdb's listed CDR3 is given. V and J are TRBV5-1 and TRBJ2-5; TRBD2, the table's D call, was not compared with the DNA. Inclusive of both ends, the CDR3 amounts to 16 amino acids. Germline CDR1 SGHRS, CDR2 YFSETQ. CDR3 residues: CASKVAPGSPLSSLYF.

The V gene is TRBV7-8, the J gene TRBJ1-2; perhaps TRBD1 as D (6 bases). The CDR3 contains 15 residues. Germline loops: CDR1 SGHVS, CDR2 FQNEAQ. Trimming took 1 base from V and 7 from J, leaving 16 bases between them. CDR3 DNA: TGTGCCAGCAGCTTAGACCGTCGGGGGGCTGGTGGCTACACCTTC. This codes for CASSLDRRGAGGYTF.

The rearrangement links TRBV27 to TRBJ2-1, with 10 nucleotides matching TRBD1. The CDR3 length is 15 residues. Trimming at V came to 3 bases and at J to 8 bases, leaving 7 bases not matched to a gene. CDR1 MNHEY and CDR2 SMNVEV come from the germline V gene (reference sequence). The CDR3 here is CASSFRDRGLDEQFF. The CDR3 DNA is TGTGCCAGCAGTTTCCGGGACAGGGGTCTCGATGAGCAGTTCTTC.